Below are 11 T cell receptor beta chains sequenced from a single sample in a study of blood T cell repertoires in COVID-19. The data were produced by immunoSEQ multiplex PCR, yet TCRdb's version contains in-frame clones alone and is incomplete. The profile shows about 210,000 clones, 65% to 85% of them singletons. Sequenced: peripheral blood. These TCRs come from a woman aged 45-65 years with acute or convalescent COVID-19.

V is TRBV24-1 and J is TRBJ2-3; D unclear. Trimming pared 5 bases from V and 2 bases from J, leaving 7 bases between. The CDR3 runs 13 residues. CDR1 and CDR2 (germline): KGHDR, SFDVKD. CDR3 residues: CATSAPFTDTQYF. The DNA of the CDR3 is TGTGCCACCAGTGCCCCATTCACAGATACGCAGTATTTT.

This clone was counted only a few times. The J gene is TRBJ1-1, the V gene TRBV3-1 (or the pseudogene TRBV3-2); tentative D call: TRBD1 (6 bases). CDR1 and CDR2 from the germline V gene are LGHDT and YNNKEL (reference sequence). Trimming shortened V by 4 bases and J by 1 base, and 10 bases separated the two germline ends. The CDR3 has 14 amino acids. CDR3 in DNA: TGTGCCAGCAGCCTGAAAGGGGGGAACACTGAAGCTTTCTTT. Its protein is CASSLKGGNTEAFF.

The chain recombines TRBV2 with TRBJ2-1; 7 bases fit TRBD1. Trimming took 6 bases from V and 15 from J; bases not matched to a gene: 5. Germline CDR1 and CDR2: SNHLY and FYNNEI. CDR3 size: 10 residues. The DNA for the CDR3 is TGTGCCAGCAGAGGGACAGATCCGTTCTTC. The encoded protein is CASRGTDPFF.

V usage is TRBV6-6 and J usage is TRBJ2-7; D gene unclear. Trimming left V 2 bases short and J 3 bases short, with 8 bases between. Germline values: CDR1 MNHNY, CDR2 SVGAGI (reference sequence). This CDR3 has 13 amino acids. The CDR3 sequence is CASSYGLGYEQYF. The CDR3 nucleotides read TGTGCCAGCAGTTACGGTCTAGGCTACGAGCAGTACTTC.

The rearrangement uses TRBV6-5 and TRBJ1-1; D might be TRBD1 (5 bases). V lost 4 bases and J lost 5, with 20 bases in between. The CDR3 totals 16 residues. The germline gives CDR1 MNHEY, CDR2 SVGAGI. This chain's CDR3 is CASSSDRRVKKTEAFF. The CDR3 DNA reads as TGTGCCAGCAGTTCCGACCGCAGGGTAAAGAAGACTGAAGCTTTCTTT.

The sample holds a few counts of this clone. The chain carries TRBV11-2 and TRBJ2-3; tentatively, D is TRBD2 (6 bases). The V end was cut by 2 bases, the J end by 3 bases, with 18 bases between. Per germline, CDR1 SGHAT and CDR2 FQNNGV. The CDR3 loop spans 17 amino acids. CDR3 nucleotide sequence: TGTGCCAGCAGCTTACCCCGACTAGGTACGGGAACAGATACGCAGTATTTT. This encodes CASSLPRLGTGTDTQYF.

The chain joins TRBV10-2 to TRBJ2-7; D is perhaps TRBD2 (5 bases). This CDR3 spans 13 amino acids. V was pared by 6 bases and J by 0 bases, with 9 bases between. The germline CDR1 and CDR2 sequences are WSHSY and SAAADI. For the CDR3, the DNA is TGCGCCAGCAGAGCGGCGGTCTCCTACGAGCAGTACTTC. Its translation is CASRAAVSYEQYF.

The chain carries TRBV7-2 and TRBJ2-5; no clear D. With 5 bases removed from V and 5 bases from J, the gap between germline ends came to 15 bases. Germline V gene sequence: CDR1 SGHTA, CDR2 FQGNSA. CDR3 length: 14 residues. The CDR3 spells CASSPTARWETQYF. As DNA, the CDR3 is TGTGCCAGCAGCCCTACTGCCCGTTGGGAGACCCAGTACTTC.

This clone was seen only a few times. CDR3 DNA: TGTGCCAGCAGCCCGGACAGGGCCACTGAAGCTTTCTTT. It is translated as CASSPDRATEAFF. The gene calls are TRBV7-2 and TRBJ1-1, with 8 bases identical to TRBD1. J lost 4 bases, V lost 5 bases, and 3 bases had no gene match. The CDR3 runs to 13 residues. The germline V gene encodes CDR1 SGHTA and CDR2 FQGNSA.

The CDR3 region has the DNA TGTGCCAGCAGCCAGAGTGGGGGGGCGAAGAATTCACCCCTCCACTTT. It specifies CASSQSGGAKNSPLHF. The chain links TRBV7-6 to TRBJ1-6; D perhaps matches TRBD1 (6 bases). There are 16 residues in the CDR3. V was clipped by 5 bases and J by 7 bases, with 18 bases between them. The germline gives CDR1 SGHVS, CDR2 FNYEAQ.

CDR3 amino acids: CASSLTHSLDEQFF. For the CDR3, the DNA is TGTGCCAGCAGCTTAACACATAGCCTCGATGAGCAGTTCTTC. The chain has TRBV7-3 and TRBJ2-1; D remains unclear. The CDR3 covers 14 residues. Trimming cost V 0 bases and J 8 bases, with 11 bases left between them. The germline gives CDR1 SGHTA, CDR2 FQGTGA.